The clone carrying this TCR beta chain was seen a handful of times. TCRdb ran MiXCR on the 5' RACE reads and lists one entry per CDR3 protein. The sample holds 1.5 million to 2 million distinct CDR3 sequences, more than 30% seen once. This entry belongs to a study of identical twins. Germline assignment: CDR1 SNHLY and CDR2 FYNNEI. The CDR3 sequence is 13 residues long. V lost 3 bases and J 4 bases, leaving 7 bases between the germline ends. This TCR derives from a newborn girl in good health. Sequences were obtained from cord blood. The V call is TRBV2, the J call TRBJ1-3; unclear D gene. CDR3 coding DNA: TGTGCCAGCAGTGACGGAGGAGGAAACACCATATATTTT. This gives the protein CASSDGGGNTIYF.